Listed below are T cell receptor beta chains from one sample, sequenced in a study of T cell repertoires in cytomegalovirus infection. TCRdb recomputed calls from the reads with MiXCR, one row per CDR3 protein. The sample holds around 120,000 distinct CDR3 sequences; under 55% are singletons and the top ten take roughly 70%. Their specific antigens are unknown. Material: CD8+ T cells from cultured PBMCs, obtained from culture after CMV antigen stimulation. Receptors were obtained from a human donor in good health (CMV status not recorded). Some clones in this sample may be carry-over from other donors' samples. The CDR3 runs from the conserved cysteine through the conserved F or W. The D gene is left open where the match is weak. Clone size is shown for a subset of rows, as once, few, many or a class of expanded clone.

j_call clone_size v_call d_call cdr3_aa cdr3_nt
TRBJ1-5 . TRBV6-1 TRBD1 CASKGANQPQHF TGTGCCAGCAAGGGGGCAAATCAGCCCCAGCATTTT
TRBJ1-5 . TRBV5-1 TRBD1 CASSPGTGDAQPQHF TGCGCCAGCAGCCCGGGGACAGGGGACGCTCAGCCCCAGCATTTT
TRBJ2-1 few TRBV12-3/TRBV12-4 TRBD1 CASSPRPGQSEQFF TGTGCCAGCAGTCCTAGACCGGGACAGTCCGAGCAGTTCTTC
TRBJ1-1 . TRBV2 . CASSEALPTGQGLLWGTEAFF TGTGCCAGCAGTGAAGCGCTTCCCACGGGCCAGGGGTTGTTGTGGGGCACTGAAGCTTTCTTT
TRBJ1-1 . TRBV25-1 . CASSEYGGGPEAFF TGTGCCAGCAGTGAATATGGGGGGGGCCCTGAAGCTTTCTTT
TRBJ1-1 . TRBV19 . CASSMLGITEAFF TGTGCCAGTAGTATGTTGGGGATCACTGAAGCTTTCTTT
TRBJ2-7 . TRBV6-5 . CASSYFFGQAYEQYF TGTGCCAGCAGTTACTTCTTCGGACAAGCCTACGAGCAGTACTTC
TRBJ2-3 . TRBV27 . CASGTPVGTDTQYF TGTGCCAGCGGGACCCCAGTGGGCACAGATACGCAGTATTTT
TRBJ2-5 . TRBV6-5 . CASSQGVLETQYF TGTGCCAGCAGTCAAGGGGTTTTGGAGACCCAGTACTTC
TRBJ2-1 . TRBV2 . CASRTDRFSYNEQFF TGTGCCAGCAGGACCGACAGGTTCTCCTACAATGAGCAGTTCTTC
TRBJ1-5 . TRBV7-3 . CASSLGFDQPQHF TGTGCCAGCAGCTTGGGGTTCGATCAGCCCCAGCATTTT
TRBJ2-1 few TRBV2 . CASIASGGPYNEQFF TGTGCCAGCATTGCCTCGGGGGGCCCATACAATGAGCAGTTCTTC
TRBJ2-3 . TRBV27 . CASSFGLHTDTQYF TGTGCCAGCAGTTTCGGACTACACACAGATACGCAGTATTTT
TRBJ1-1 few TRBV11-3 . CASSFAGGDTEAFF TGTGCCAGCAGCTTTGCAGGCGGGGACACTGAAGCTTTCTTT
TRBJ2-1 few TRBV12-3/TRBV12-4 TRBD2 CASSMGLAGNEQFF TGTGCCAGCAGTATGGGACTAGCGGGGAATGAGCAGTTCTTC
TRBJ2-3 . TRBV6-2/TRBV6-3 TRBD2 CASSYSPSGKADTQYF TGTGCCAGCAGTTACTCTCCTAGCGGGAAAGCAGATACGCAGTATTTT
TRBJ2-1 . TRBV12-3/TRBV12-4 TRBD2 CASSPETSGGPYNEQFF TGTGCCAGCAGTCCAGAGACTAGCGGGGGCCCATACAATGAGCAGTTCTTC
TRBJ1-1 . TRBV4-1 . CASSQYDPGTEAFF TGCGCCAGCAGCCAATACGATCCAGGGACTGAAGCTTTCTTT
TRBJ1-5 . TRBV19 . CASSHYRETSPNSNQPQHF TGTGCCAGTAGTCACTACAGGGAGACTTCTCCGAATAGCAATCAGCCCCAGCATTTT
TRBJ1-1 few TRBV20-1 . CSARIVGGYLNTEAFF TGCAGTGCACGCATCGTCGGGGGGTATTTGAACACTGAAGCTTTCTTT
TRBJ2-7 few TRBV20-1 TRBD1 CSARPTGGDFDEQYF TGCAGTGCTAGACCGACAGGGGGCGATTTCGACGAGCAGTACTTC
TRBJ1-1 . TRBV7-9 TRBD1 CAGTANTEAFF TGTGCTGGGACAGCCAACACTGAAGCTTTCTTT
TRBJ2-7 . TRBV7-6 . CASSLEVGGTYYEQYF TGTGCCAGCAGCTTAGAGGTCGGGGGGACATACTACGAGCAGTACTTC
TRBJ2-3 . TRBV24-1 TRBD2 CATSLAGGLVDTQYF TGTGCCACCAGTTTGGCGGGGGGGCTTGTAGATACGCAGTATTTT
TRBJ2-3 many TRBV7-8 . CASSWPEADYGTDTQYF TGTGCCAGCAGCTGGCCTGAAGCGGACTACGGAACAGATACGCAGTATTTT
TRBJ2-7 . TRBV7-8 . CASSLVAGTYEQYF TGTGCCAGCAGCTTAGTAGCCGGCACCTACGAGCAGTACTTC
TRBJ2-7 few TRBV7-6 . CASSLTPRVDEQYF TGTGCCAGCAGCTTGACCCCCCGGGTGGACGAGCAGTACTTC
TRBJ2-7 . TRBV7-8 TRBD2 CASSFRTSNPTSSYEQYF TGTGCCAGCAGCTTCAGGACTAGTAACCCCACTAGCTCCTACGAGCAGTACTTC
TRBJ2-7 . TRBV19 . CASSIGRGEHEQYF TGTGCCAGTAGTATAGGTCGAGGGGAACACGAGCAGTACTTC
TRBJ2-5 . TRBV2 . CASIPQTGSQETQYF TGTGCCAGCATTCCACAGACAGGTTCCCAAGAGACCCAGTACTTC
TRBJ1-4 . TRBV19 . CASSIFSTGRSTNEKLFF TGTGCCAGTAGTATATTCTCGACAGGAAGATCAACTAATGAAAAACTGTTTTTT
TRBJ2-7 . TRBV7-8 . CASSLTHGGYEQYF TGTGCCAGCAGCCTGACCCACGGGGGTTACGAGCAGTACTTC
TRBJ1-5 few TRBV28 . CASSRGVRQPQHF TGTGCCAGCAGTCGAGGTGTCAGACAGCCCCAGCATTTT
TRBJ2-1 many TRBV6-1 TRBD2 CASSELSSGGSYNEQFF TGTGCCAGCAGTGAACTCTCTAGCGGGGGGTCCTACAATGAGCAGTTCTTC
TRBJ2-1 . TRBV7-6 TRBD2 CASSLAGGTEQFF TGTGCCAGCAGCCTAGCGGGGGGGACTGAGCAGTTCTTC
TRBJ2-1 . TRBV12-3/TRBV12-4 TRBD2 CASSQGLAYNEQFF TGTGCCAGCAGTCAGGGACTAGCGTACAATGAGCAGTTCTTC
TRBJ1-3 few TRBV7-6 TRBD1 CASSLQGAGGNTIYF TGTGCCAGCAGCCTACAGGGGGCTGGGGGAAACACCATATATTTT
TRBJ2-3 . TRBV12-5 TRBD1 CASGITGGPADTQYF TGTGCTAGTGGTATCACAGGGGGCCCCGCAGATACGCAGTATTTT
TRBJ1-1 few TRBV28 TRBD1 CASSLLQGDTEAFF TGTGCCAGCAGTTTATTACAGGGGGACACTGAAGCTTTCTTT
TRBJ1-3 . TRBV11-1 TRBD1 CASSPNGQGGNTIYF TGTGCCAGCAGCCCGAATGGACAGGGAGGAAACACCATATATTTT
TRBJ2-1 . TRBV11-2 . CASSFSVNYNEQFF TGTGCCAGCAGCTTTTCAGTAAACTACAATGAGCAGTTCTTC
TRBJ1-2 . TRBV4-1 . CASSQEGGVPIYGYTF TGCGCCAGCAGCCAAGAGGGGGGGGTCCCGATCTATGGCTACACCTTC
TRBJ1-1 . TRBV19 TRBD1 CASSADRANTEAFF TGTGCCAGTAGTGCGGACAGGGCGAACACTGAAGCTTTCTTT